A single TCR beta chain is shown here with its context. Antigen unknown. The method was immunoSEQ multiplex PCR; TCRdb's version includes in-frame clones alone and lacks a portion of them. The sample shows about 130,000 clones, 94% of them seen only once. The entry originates in a study of T cell responses to AZD1222 COVID-19 vaccine. Study-level background: The study pooled second doses at about 4 or about 12 weeks. Study-wide findings and caveats: Repertoires were obtained solely post-peak T cell response. The study identified only a handful of AZD1222 recipients as seropositive at baseline.

Germline V gene data show CDR1 as LNHDA and CDR2 as SQIVND (reference sequence). The CDR3 totals 15 residues. The V end was cut by 9 bases, the J end by 5 bases, with 22 bases between. The chain joins TRBV19 to TRBJ1-1; D uncertain. The source material was peripheral blood, sampled on day 0 of AZD1222 vaccination. The receptor's source is an adult in good health. The CDR3: CASSPGSVGRTEAFF. CDR3 bases: TGTGCCAGCAGCCCCGGATCCGTTGGCCGAACTGAAGCTTTCTTT.